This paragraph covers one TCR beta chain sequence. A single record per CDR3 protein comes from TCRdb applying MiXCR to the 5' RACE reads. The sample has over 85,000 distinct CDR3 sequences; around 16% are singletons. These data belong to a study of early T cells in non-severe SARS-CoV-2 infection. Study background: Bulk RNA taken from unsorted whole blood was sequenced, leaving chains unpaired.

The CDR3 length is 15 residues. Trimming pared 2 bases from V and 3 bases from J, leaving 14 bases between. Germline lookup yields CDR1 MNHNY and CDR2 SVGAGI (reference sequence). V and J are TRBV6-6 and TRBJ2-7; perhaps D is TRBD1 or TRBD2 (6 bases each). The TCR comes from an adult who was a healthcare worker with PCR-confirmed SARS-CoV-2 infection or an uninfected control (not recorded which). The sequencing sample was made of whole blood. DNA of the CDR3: TGTGCCAGCAGTTACACCGGGGGCGAGGTCTACGAGCAGTACTTC. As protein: CASSYTGGEVYEQYF.